This T cell receptor beta chain was captured in a study of shared clonotypes between healthy human individuals. In its sample, this clone was seen a few times. The assay was immunoSEQ multiplex PCR, and TCRdb's table has in-frame clones only and misses some. The sample includes about 2.4 million clones, just over 90% of them seen just once. Sample: naive CD4+ T cells sorted from blood. Subset given: CD45RA+ positively selected. The source is a man between 18 and 35 years old in good health.

CDR3 residues: CASSGQMVTEAFF. The CDR3 DNA reads TGTGCCAGTAGCGGACAGATGGTCACTGAAGCTTTCTTT. The chain uses TRBV19 and TRBJ1-1; TRBD1 is a possible D gene (6 bases). Germline CDR1 reads LNHDA; CDR2 reads SQIVND (reference sequence). This CDR3 spans 13 amino acids. V shed 6 bases and J shed 4 bases, with 12 bases lying between them.